These 9 T cell receptor beta chains were all obtained from the same sample, sequenced in a study of blood T cell repertoires in COVID-19. Only in-frame clones appear in the TCRdb table, and some are missing; sequencing was by immunoSEQ multiplex PCR. The data show 130,000 to 150,000 clones, roughly 82% seen once. The sequencing input was peripheral blood. Source of these receptors: a man between 60 and 75 years old with active or convalescent COVID-19.

The V and J genes are TRBV7-2 and TRBJ2-1; 12 nucleotides align to TRBD2. CDR1 is SGHTA, CDR2 FQGNSA, per germline. This CDR3 has 14 residues. V trimming: 3 bases; J trimming: 8 bases; junction bases outside the gene matches: 2. The CDR3: CASSLTSGSYEQFF. The DNA of the CDR3 is TGTGCCAGCAGCTTGACTAGCGGGAGCTATGAGCAGTTCTTC.

This sequence joins TRBV5-5 and TRBJ1-2; 7 bases agree with TRBD1. This CDR3 is built from 15 residues. The junction had 10 bases not matched to a gene; V was cut back by 4 bases and J by 4 bases. CDR1 and CDR2 from the germline V gene are SGHKS and YYEKEE (reference sequence). CDR3 in amino acids: CASSPGVGQSYGYTF. The CDR3 DNA is TGTGCCAGCAGCCCTGGCGTGGGACAGAGCTATGGCTACACCTTC.

This sequence joins TRBV11-3 and TRBJ1-2; D is perhaps TRBD1 (6 bases). The CDR3 spans 15 residues. From germline, CDR1 is SGHNT and CDR2 YENEEA. With 0 bases removed from V and 0 bases from J, the gap between germline ends came to 8 bases. The CDR3 DNA is TGTGCCAGCAGCTTAGAACAGGGAGCTAACTATGGCTACACCTTC. It specifies CASSLEQGANYGYTF. Based on the CDR3 plus reference TRBV11-3 and TRBJ1-2, the full variable domain is EAGVVQSPRYKIIEKKQPVAFWCNPISGHNTLYWYLQNLGQGPELLIRYENEEAVDDSQLPKDRFSAERLKGVDSTLKIQPAELGDSAVYLCASSLEQGANYGYTFGSGTRLTVV.

The chain carries TRBV11-3 and TRBJ2-1; 9 bases map to TRBD1. V lost 3 bases to trimming and J lost 2 bases; unmatched junction nucleotides: 2. CDR3 size: 15 residues. CDR1 SGHNT and CDR2 YENEEA come from the germline V gene. Here the CDR3 DNA reads TGTGCCAGCAGCTTCCGGGACAGGGCCTACAATGAGCAGTTCTTC. This gives the protein CASSFRDRAYNEQFF.

The chain is built from TRBV27 and TRBJ1-1, with D tentatively TRBD1 (5 bases). Germline V gene data show CDR1 as MNHEY and CDR2 as SMNVEV (reference sequence). V lost 0 bases and J 3 bases, leaving 8 bases between the germline ends. CDR3 length: 14 amino acids. CDR3 loop: CASSLSRADTEAFF. As DNA, the CDR3 is TGTGCCAGCAGTTTATCCAGGGCAGACACTGAAGCTTTCTTT.

The V gene is TRBV4-3, the J gene TRBJ2-3, with TRBD2 as a possible D gene (5 bases). The germline V and J ends were trimmed by 0 bases and 5 bases, with 18 bases remaining between them. The germline V gene encodes CDR1 LGHNA and CDR2 YSLEER. The CDR3 extends over 17 amino acids. The CDR3 coding sequence is TGCGCCAGCAGCCAAGAGAGGGCCGAGTATGTTGGAGATACGCAGTATTTT. It is translated as CASSQERAEYVGDTQYF.

The chain combines TRBV18 with TRBJ1-1; D gene uncertain. The germline CDR1 and CDR2 sequences are KGHSH and LQKENI. Trimming left V 3 bases short and J 4 bases short, with 15 bases between. The CDR3 has 15 residues. Here the CDR3 DNA reads TGTGCCAGCTCACCGGACTTGGGGTCGGGCACTGAAGCTTTCTTT. This codes for CASSPDLGSGTEAFF.

The CDR3 is CASKTGRMNTEAFF. For the CDR3, the DNA is TGTGCCAGCAAGACAGGGCGGATGAACACTGAAGCTTTCTTT. The V gene is TRBV25-1, the J gene TRBJ1-1; the match to TRBD1 covers 7 bases. Germline-derived CDR1 and CDR2 are MGHDK and SYGVNS. This CDR3 has 14 amino acids. Trimming at V came to 7 bases and at J to 0 bases, leaving 5 bases not matched to a gene.

This chain links TRBV5-1 with TRBJ1-2; TRBD1 agrees at 7 bases. Germline-derived CDR1 and CDR2 are SGHRS and YFSETQ. The CDR3 has 16 amino acids. Losses at the gene ends were 3 bases for V and 4 bases for J; bases not matched to a gene: 12. The chain's CDR3 is CASSSSSGTERYGYTF. CDR3 DNA: TGCGCCAGCAGCTCCTCCTCCGGGACAGAACGCTATGGCTACACCTTC.